Presented here are 24 T cell receptor beta chains from one specimen sequenced in a study of T cell repertoires in cytomegalovirus infection. MiXCR was run by TCRdb on the reads, yielding one entry per CDR3 protein. This table holds about 770,000 distinct CDR3 sequences, 25% to 30% found once. What these receptors recognize is not known. The source material was cultured CD8+ T cells from PBMCs, sampled from culture after CMV antigen stimulation. These receptor sequences come from a human donor in good health (CMV status not recorded). Some clones in this sample may be carry-over from other donors' samples.

Comment on this clonotype: One end of the junction is discordant with germline, which a read error may explain. The chain couples TRBV7-7 to TRBJ1-1; D perhaps matches TRBD1 (5 bases). The CDR3 is 16 residues long. CDR1 and CDR2 (germline): SSHAT, FNYEAQ (reference sequence). CDR3 in amino acids: CASSAFPDSLNTEAFF. CDR3 sequence (DNA): TGTGCTAGCAGCGCCTTCCCCGACAGTCTGAACACTGAAGCTTTCTTT.

The V gene is TRBV6-2 or TRBV6-3, the J gene TRBJ2-2; D is possibly TRBD1 (5 bases). The CDR3 has 15 residues. Trimming removed 2 bases from V and 7 bases from J, with 14 bases in between. CDR1 is MNHEY and CDR2 is SVGEGT in the germline V gene. In DNA, the CDR3 is TGTGCCAGCAGTTACAGTGGCAGGGTAGTCGGGGAGCTGTTTTTT. Protein sequence: CASSYSGRVVGELFF.

The chain links TRBV6-2 or TRBV6-3 to TRBJ1-1, with TRBD1 as a possible D gene (5 bases). Trimming cost V 4 bases and J 7 bases, with 10 bases left between them. This CDR3 spans 12 amino acids. Germline CDR1 is MNHEY and CDR2 is SVGEGT. Here the CDR3 DNA reads TGTGCCAGCAGTTGGGGCGACAGTGAAGCTTTCTTT. Amino acid sequence: CASSWGDSEAFF.

In its sample, this clonotype was seen a few times. This sequence joins TRBV4-2 and TRBJ1-5; D is unresolved. Germline CDR1 and CDR2: LGHNA and YNFKEQ. The length of the CDR3 is 13 residues. V was cut by 1 base and J by 7 bases, with 8 bases left in between. CDR3 bases: TGTGCCAGCAGCCAAGGGGAGTGGCAGCCCCAGCATTTT. Translating it yields CASSQGEWQPQHF.

In this sample, this clonotype turned up many times. This chain links TRBV7-3 with TRBJ1-4; no clear D. CDR3 size: 12 residues. Germline CDR1 and CDR2: SGHTA and FQGTGA. V was pared by 7 bases and J by 5 bases, with 8 bases between. The CDR3 is CASTFPNEKLFF. The CDR3 bases are TGTGCCAGCACCTTCCCCAATGAAAAACTGTTTTTT.

The DNA for the CDR3 is TGTGCCAGCAGTGAATATTTCAGCGGGGGGGCTGGTGATACGCAGTATTTT. It specifies CASSEYFSGGAGDTQYF. The rearrangement links TRBV25-1 to TRBJ2-3; TRBD2 matches 10 bases. CDR3 size: 17 residues. Germline CDR1 reads MGHDK; CDR2 reads SYGVNS. The V gene end was trimmed by 0 bases and the J gene end by 6 bases; junction bases not matched to a gene: 9.

V gene TRBV19 combines with J gene TRBJ2-7, with D possibly matching TRBD1 (6 bases). Per germline, CDR1 LNHDA and CDR2 SQIVND (reference sequence). The V end lost 3 bases, the J end lost 5 bases, and 17 bases lay between the germline ends. The CDR3 totals 15 residues. The CDR3: CASSISGQTIHEQYV. Here the CDR3 DNA reads TGTGCCAGTAGTATTTCCGGACAGACAATCCACGAGCAGTACGTC.

The rearrangement links TRBV5-1 to TRBJ2-6, with 8 positions matching TRBD1. CDR1 SGHRS and CDR2 YFSETQ come from the germline V gene. J was trimmed by 9 bases and V by 4 bases; bases with no gene match: 6. CDR3 length equals 14 residues. This chain's CDR3 is CASSNGQGDNVLTF. The CDR3 DNA sequence: TGCGCCAGCAGCAACGGACAGGGAGACAACGTCCTGACTTTC.

This clonotype was recorded many times. This rearrangement joins TRBV28 to TRBJ1-4; D is possibly TRBD1 (5 bases). This CDR3 has 17 amino acids. V gave up 7 bases and J gave up 6 bases, with 24 bases separating them. Germline lookup yields CDR1 MDHEN and CDR2 SYDVKM. CDR3: CASTSFGGGKEDEKLFF. CDR3 in DNA: TGTGCCAGCACATCCTTCGGGGGGGGGAAGGAAGATGAAAAACTGTTTTTT.

This clonotype was observed a handful of times. This rearrangement joins TRBV27 to TRBJ2-3; 14 bases are a match to TRBD2. V trimming: 7 bases; J trimming: 0 bases; junction bases outside the gene matches: 15. The V gene's germline CDR1 is MNHEY and CDR2 SMNVEV (reference sequence). CDR3 length equals 20 residues. DNA for the CDR3: TGTGCCAGCACCAGATACCCGGGACTAGCGGGGGAACTTAGCACAGATACGCAGTATTTT. Its translation: CASTRYPGLAGELSTDTQYF.

The V call is TRBV5-1, the J call TRBJ2-7; perhaps TRBD1 as D (6 bases). Germline assignment: CDR1 SGHRS and CDR2 YFSETQ. This CDR3 contains 15 residues. V was cut by 0 bases and J by 2 bases, with 12 bases left in between. For the CDR3, the DNA is TGCGCCAGCAGCTTGGGGATAGGACAGACCTACGAGCAGTACTTC. It encodes CASSLGIGQTYEQYF.

Here the CDR3 reads CASSTPLAGGINEQFF. The CDR3 region has the DNA TGTGCCAGCAGCACCCCTCTAGCGGGGGGGATCAATGAGCAGTTCTTC. This chain connects TRBV9 to TRBJ2-1; 12 nucleotides line up with TRBD2. This CDR3 is 16 amino acids long. Germline V lookup: CDR1 SGDLS, CDR2 YYNGEE. Losses at the gene ends were 4 bases for V and 6 bases for J; bases not matched to a gene: 8.

This clonotype has a handful of counts. This sequence joins TRBV6-2 or TRBV6-3 and TRBJ2-7; D ambiguous. The CDR3 has 12 amino acids. Germline assignment: CDR1 MNHEY and CDR2 SVGEGT. Trimming shortened V by 2 bases and J by 6 bases, and 8 bases separated the two germline ends. The CDR3: CASSYPASEQYV. DNA for the CDR3: TGTGCCAGCAGTTACCCAGCCTCCGAGCAGTACGTC.

This clonotype was detected many times. The chain links TRBV7-8 to TRBJ2-5; a possible D gene is TRBD1 (6 bases). Germline CDR1 and CDR2: SGHVS and FQNEAQ. V gave up 1 base and J gave up 5 bases, with 17 bases separating them. The CDR3 covers 16 residues. The CDR3 is CASSLGRFGTKETQYF. In nucleotides, the CDR3 is TGTGCCAGCAGCTTAGGGAGGTTCGGGACAAAGGAGACCCAGTACTTC.

V gene TRBV28 combines with J gene TRBJ2-7; 9 nucleotides align to TRBD1. V was pared by 8 bases and J by 2 bases, with 1 base of the junction left unmatched. CDR3 size: 12 residues. CDR1 MDHEN and CDR2 SYDVKM come from the germline V gene. The CDR3 DNA is TGTGCCAGCGGGACAGGGCCCTACGAGCAGTACGTC. Its translation is CASGTGPYEQYV.

The V gene is TRBV6-6, the J gene TRBJ1-4, with D hard to call. The CDR3 extends over 9 amino acids. Germline V gene lookup returns CDR1 MNHNY and CDR2 SVGAGI (reference sequence). V was clipped by 10 bases and J by 5 bases, with 2 bases between them. The chain's CDR3 is CANNEKLFF. CDR3 in DNA: TGTGCCAACAATGAAAAACTGTTTTTT.

The chain employs TRBV2 and TRBJ1-2; no clear D. This CDR3 spans 16 amino acids. CDR1 and CDR2 (germline): SNHLY, FYNNEI. V lost 0 bases to trimming and J lost 0 bases, with 11 bases between them. The CDR3 region is CASSEAPRTSNYGYTF. The CDR3 region has the DNA TGTGCCAGCAGTGAAGCGCCAAGAACCTCTAACTATGGCTACACCTTC.

This clonotype has only a few counts. The chain employs TRBV27 and TRBJ1-1; no reliable D call. Looked up from germline, CDR1 is MNHEY and CDR2 is SMNVEV (reference sequence). The CDR3 length is 13 residues. V lost 5 bases and J lost 5, with 12 bases in between. CDR3 residues: CASSRTPKTEAFF. The CDR3 DNA reads TGTGCCAGCAGTCGAACTCCAAAGACTGAAGCTTTCTTT.

This clonotype occurred a few times. CDR3 in amino acids: CASSVPGQGSNEQFF. CDR3 coding DNA: TGTGCCAGCAGTGTTCCGGGACAGGGGTCGAATGAGCAGTTCTTC. The chain is built from TRBV6-1 and TRBJ2-1; the match to TRBD1 covers 10 bases. V lost 4 bases, J lost 7 bases, and 7 bases stayed unmatched. This CDR3 contains 15 residues. Looked up from germline, CDR1 is MNHNS and CDR2 is SASEGT.

The chain uses TRBV19 and TRBJ2-3; tentative D call: TRBD1 (5 bases). This CDR3 has 13 residues. Germline V gene data show CDR1 as LNHDA and CDR2 as SQIVND (reference sequence). V was clipped by 4 bases and J by 6 bases, with 11 bases between them. CDR3 coding DNA: TGTGCCAGTAGTACCGGACATGCGGATACGCAGTATTTT. Translating it yields CASSTGHADTQYF.

In this sample, this clonotype turned up a few times. The chain links TRBV12-3 or TRBV12-4 to TRBJ2-1; possible D gene TRBD1, 6 bases. This CDR3 spans 14 amino acids. V lost 6 bases, J lost 7 bases, and 16 bases lay in between. CDR3 nucleotides: TGTGCCAGCAGGGGGTCCCTCCAGGGGAATGAGCAGTTCTTC. Amino acid sequence: CASRGSLQGNEQFF.

The chain's CDR3 is CASSYGRPSGANVLTF. As DNA, the CDR3 is TGTGCCAGCAGTTACGGCCGTCCCTCTGGGGCCAACGTCCTGACTTTC. The V and J genes are TRBV6-5 and TRBJ2-6; D is unresolved. This CDR3 is built from 16 residues. Trimming stripped 2 bases from V and 0 bases from J, with 8 bases between. CDR1 and CDR2 from the germline V gene are MNHEY and SVGAGI.

This clonotype occurred many times. This rearrangement joins TRBV7-9 to TRBJ2-5; 8 bases fit TRBD2. The germline gives CDR1 SEHNR, CDR2 FQNEAQ (reference sequence). The junction had 11 bases not matched to a gene; V was cut back by 5 bases and J by 9 bases. This CDR3 is 14 amino acids long. In DNA form, the CDR3 reads TGTGCCAGCAGCGGGACGGGGGGGCCGAGGGCCCAGTACTTC. The encoded protein is CASSGTGGPRAQYF.

This clonotype was seen at least ten times. This sequence joins TRBV20-1 and TRBJ2-1; D is unclear. Trimming took 0 bases from V and 8 from J, leaving 8 bases between them. Germline V CDR1 and CDR2: DFQATT, SNEGSKA (reference sequence). The CDR3 is 12 residues long. CDR3 DNA: TGCAGTGCTAGAGATATAGCTTATGAGCAGTTCTTC. Encoded protein: CSARDIAYEQFF.